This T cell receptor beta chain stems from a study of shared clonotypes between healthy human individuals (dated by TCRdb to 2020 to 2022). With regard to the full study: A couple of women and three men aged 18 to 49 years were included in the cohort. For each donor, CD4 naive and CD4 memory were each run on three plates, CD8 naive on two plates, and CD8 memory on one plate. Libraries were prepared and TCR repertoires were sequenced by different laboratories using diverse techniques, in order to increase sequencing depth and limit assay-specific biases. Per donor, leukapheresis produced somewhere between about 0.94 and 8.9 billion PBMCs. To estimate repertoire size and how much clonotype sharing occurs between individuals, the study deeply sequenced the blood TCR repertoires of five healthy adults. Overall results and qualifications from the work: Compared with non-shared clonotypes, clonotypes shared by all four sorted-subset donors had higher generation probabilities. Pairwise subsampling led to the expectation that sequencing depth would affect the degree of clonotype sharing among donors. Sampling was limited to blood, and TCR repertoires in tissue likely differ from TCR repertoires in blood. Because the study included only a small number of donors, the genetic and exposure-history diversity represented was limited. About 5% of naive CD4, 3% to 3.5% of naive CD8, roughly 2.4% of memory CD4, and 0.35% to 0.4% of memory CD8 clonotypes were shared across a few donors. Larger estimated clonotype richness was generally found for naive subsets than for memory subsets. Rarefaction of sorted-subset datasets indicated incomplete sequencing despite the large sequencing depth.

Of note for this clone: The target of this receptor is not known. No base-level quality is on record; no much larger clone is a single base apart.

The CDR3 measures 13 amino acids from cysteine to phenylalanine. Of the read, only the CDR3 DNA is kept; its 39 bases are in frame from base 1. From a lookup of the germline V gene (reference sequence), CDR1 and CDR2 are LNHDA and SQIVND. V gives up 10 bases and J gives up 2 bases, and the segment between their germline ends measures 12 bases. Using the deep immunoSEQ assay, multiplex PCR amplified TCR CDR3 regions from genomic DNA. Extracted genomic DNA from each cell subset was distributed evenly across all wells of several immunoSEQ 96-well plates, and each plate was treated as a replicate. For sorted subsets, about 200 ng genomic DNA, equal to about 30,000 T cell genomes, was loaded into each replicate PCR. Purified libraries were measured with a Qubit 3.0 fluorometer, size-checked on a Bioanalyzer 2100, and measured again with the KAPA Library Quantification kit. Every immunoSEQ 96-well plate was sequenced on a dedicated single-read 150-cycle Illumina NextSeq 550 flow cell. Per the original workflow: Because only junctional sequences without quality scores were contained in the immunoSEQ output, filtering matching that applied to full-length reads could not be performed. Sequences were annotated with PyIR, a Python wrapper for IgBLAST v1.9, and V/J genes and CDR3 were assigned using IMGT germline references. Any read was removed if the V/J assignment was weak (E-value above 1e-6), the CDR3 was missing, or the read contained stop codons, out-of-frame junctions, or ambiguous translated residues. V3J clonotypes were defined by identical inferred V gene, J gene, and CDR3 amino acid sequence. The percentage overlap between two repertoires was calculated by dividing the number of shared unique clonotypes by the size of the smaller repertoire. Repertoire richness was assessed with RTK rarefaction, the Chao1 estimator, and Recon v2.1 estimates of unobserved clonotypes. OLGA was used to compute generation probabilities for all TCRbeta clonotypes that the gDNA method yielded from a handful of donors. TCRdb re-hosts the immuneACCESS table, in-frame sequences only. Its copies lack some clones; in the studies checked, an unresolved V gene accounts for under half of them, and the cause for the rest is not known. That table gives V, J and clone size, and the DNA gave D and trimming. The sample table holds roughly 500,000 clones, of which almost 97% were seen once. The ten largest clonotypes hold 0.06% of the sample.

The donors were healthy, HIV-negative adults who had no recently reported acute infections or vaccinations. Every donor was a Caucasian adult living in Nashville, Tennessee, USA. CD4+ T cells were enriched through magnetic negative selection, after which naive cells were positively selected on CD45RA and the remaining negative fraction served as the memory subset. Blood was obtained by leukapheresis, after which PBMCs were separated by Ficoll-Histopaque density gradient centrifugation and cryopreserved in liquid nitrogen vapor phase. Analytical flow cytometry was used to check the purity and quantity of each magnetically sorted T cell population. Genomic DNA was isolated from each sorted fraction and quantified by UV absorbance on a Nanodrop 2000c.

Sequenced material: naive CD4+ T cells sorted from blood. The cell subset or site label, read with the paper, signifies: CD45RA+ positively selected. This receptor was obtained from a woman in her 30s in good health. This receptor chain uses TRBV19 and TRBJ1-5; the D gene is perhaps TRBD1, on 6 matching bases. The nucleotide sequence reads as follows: TGTGCCACTCGGTGGACAGGCAATCAGCCCCAGCATTTT. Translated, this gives CATRWTGNQPQHF.